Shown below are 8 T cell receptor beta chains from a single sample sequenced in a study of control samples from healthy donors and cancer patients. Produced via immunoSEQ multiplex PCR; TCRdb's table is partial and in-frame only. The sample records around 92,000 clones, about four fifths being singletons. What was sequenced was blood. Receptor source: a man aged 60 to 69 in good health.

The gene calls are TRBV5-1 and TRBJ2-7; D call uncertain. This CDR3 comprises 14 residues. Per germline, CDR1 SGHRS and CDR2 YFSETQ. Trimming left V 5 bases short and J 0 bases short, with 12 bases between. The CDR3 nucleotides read TGCGCCAGCAGGGATGACTCGAGCTCCTACGAGCAGTACTTC. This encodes CASRDDSSSYEQYF.

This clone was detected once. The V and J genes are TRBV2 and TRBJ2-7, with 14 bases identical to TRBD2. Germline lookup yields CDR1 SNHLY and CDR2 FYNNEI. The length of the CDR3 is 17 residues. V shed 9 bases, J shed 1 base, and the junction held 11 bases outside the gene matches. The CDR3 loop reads CASRTGTSGSQSYEQYF. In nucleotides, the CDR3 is TGTGCCAGTCGGACCGGGACTAGCGGGAGTCAATCCTACGAGCAGTACTTC. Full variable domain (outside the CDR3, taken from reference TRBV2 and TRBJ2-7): EPEVTQTPSHQVTQMGQEVILRCVPISNHLYFYWYRQILGQKVEFLVSFYNNEISEKSEIFDDQFSVERPDGSNFTLKIRSTKLEDSAMYFCASRTGTSGSQSYEQYFGPGTRLTVT.

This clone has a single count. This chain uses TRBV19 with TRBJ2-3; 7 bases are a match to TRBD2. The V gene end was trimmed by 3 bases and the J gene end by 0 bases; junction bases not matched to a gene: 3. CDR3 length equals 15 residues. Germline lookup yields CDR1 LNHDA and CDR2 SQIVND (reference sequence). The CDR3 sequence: CASSIISGSTDTQYF. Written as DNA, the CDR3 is TGTGCCAGTAGTATTATTAGCGGGAGCACAGATACGCAGTATTTT.

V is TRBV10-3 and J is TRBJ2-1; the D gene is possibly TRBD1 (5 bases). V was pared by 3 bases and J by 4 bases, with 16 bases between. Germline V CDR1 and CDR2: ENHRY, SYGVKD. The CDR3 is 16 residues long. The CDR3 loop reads CAISDVAGKPYNEQFF. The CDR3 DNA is TGTGCCATCAGTGATGTTGCAGGGAAACCGTACAATGAGCAGTTCTTC.

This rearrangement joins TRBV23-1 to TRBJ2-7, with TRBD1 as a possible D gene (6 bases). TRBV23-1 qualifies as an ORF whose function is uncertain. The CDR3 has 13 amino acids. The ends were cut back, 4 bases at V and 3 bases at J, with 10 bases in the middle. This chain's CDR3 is CASSPTDSYEQYF. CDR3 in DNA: TGCGCCAGCAGTCCGACGGACAGCTACGAGCAGTACTTC.

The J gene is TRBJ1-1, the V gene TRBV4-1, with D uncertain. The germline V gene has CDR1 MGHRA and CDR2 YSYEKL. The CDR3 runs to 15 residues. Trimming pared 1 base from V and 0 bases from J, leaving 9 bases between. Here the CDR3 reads CASSQVKAMNTEAFF. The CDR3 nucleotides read TGCGCCAGCAGCCAAGTAAAGGCCATGAACACTGAAGCTTTCTTT.

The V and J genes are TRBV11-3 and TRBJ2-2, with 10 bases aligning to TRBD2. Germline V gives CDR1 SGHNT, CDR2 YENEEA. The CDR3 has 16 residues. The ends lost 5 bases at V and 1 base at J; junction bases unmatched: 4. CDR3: CASSDGLAVNTGELFF. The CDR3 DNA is TGTGCCAGCAGCGATGGACTAGCGGTGAACACCGGGGAGCTGTTTTTT.

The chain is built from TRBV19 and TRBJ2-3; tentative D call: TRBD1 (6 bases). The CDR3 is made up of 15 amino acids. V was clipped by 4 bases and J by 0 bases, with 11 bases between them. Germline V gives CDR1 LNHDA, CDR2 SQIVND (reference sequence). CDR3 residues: CASSNPQGSTDTQYF. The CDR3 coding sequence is TGTGCCAGTAGTAATCCACAGGGCAGCACAGATACGCAGTATTTT.